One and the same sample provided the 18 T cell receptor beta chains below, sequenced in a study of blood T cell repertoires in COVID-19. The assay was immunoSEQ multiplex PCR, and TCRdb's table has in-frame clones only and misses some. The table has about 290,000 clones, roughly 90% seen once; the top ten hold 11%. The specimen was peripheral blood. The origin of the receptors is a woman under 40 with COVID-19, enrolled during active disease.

CDR3 sequence (DNA): TGCGCCAGCACGGACAGGGGCGGTAATAATTCACCCCTCCACTTT. Amino acids: CASTDRGGNNSPLHF. V usage is TRBV5-1 and J usage is TRBJ1-6; 9 bases match TRBD1. There are 15 residues in the CDR3. Germline-derived CDR1 and CDR2 are SGHRS and YFSETQ. After removal of 6 bases from V and 5 bases from J, the junction contained 6 bases not matched to a gene.

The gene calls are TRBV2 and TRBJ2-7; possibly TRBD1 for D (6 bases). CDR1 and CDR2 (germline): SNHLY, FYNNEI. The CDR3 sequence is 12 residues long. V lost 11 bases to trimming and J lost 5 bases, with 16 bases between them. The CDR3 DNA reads TGTGCCGGGGGCTTATCGAGGAACGAGCAGTACTTC. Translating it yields CAGGLSRNEQYF.

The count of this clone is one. This chain's CDR3 is CASSYSIGGSYEQYF. The CDR3 bases are TGTGCCAGCAGTTACTCGATCGGGGGCTCCTACGAGCAGTACTTC. V usage is TRBV6-6 and J usage is TRBJ2-7; D might be TRBD2 (6 bases). The CDR3 is 15 residues long. The germline gives CDR1 MNHNY, CDR2 SVGAGI (reference sequence). V was cut by 0 bases and J by 0 bases, with 9 bases left in between.

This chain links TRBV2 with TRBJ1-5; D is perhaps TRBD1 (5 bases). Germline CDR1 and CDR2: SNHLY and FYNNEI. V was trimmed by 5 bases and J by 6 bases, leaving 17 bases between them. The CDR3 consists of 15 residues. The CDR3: CASSSRRDGGQPQHF. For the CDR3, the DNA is TGTGCCAGCAGTAGCCGACGGGACGGGGGTCAGCCCCAGCATTTT.

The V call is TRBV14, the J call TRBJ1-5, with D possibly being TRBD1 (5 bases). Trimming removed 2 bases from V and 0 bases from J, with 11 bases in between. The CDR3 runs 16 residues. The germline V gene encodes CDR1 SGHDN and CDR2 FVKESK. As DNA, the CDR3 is TGTGCCAGCAGCCAAAGGGGACTTTTTAGCAATCAGCCCCAGCATTTT. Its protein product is CASSQRGLFSNQPQHF.

This CDR3 reads CATSPGTDTQYF. The CDR3, as DNA: TGTGCCACCAGCCCGGGCACAGATACGCAGTATTTT. V and J are TRBV15 and TRBJ2-3; no clear D gene. CDR1 LNHNV and CDR2 YYDKDF come from the germline V gene (reference sequence). The V and J ends lost 5 bases and 1 base respectively, with 4 bases between them. The CDR3 is made up of 12 amino acids.

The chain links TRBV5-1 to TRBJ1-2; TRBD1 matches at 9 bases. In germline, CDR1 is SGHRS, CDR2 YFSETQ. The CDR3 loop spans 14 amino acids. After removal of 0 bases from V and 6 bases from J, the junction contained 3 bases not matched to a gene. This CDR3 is CASSLVGQGDGYTF. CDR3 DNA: TGCGCCAGCAGCTTGGTGGGACAGGGAGATGGCTACACCTTC. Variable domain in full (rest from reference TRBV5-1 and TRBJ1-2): KAGVTQTPRYLIKTRGQQVTLSCSPISGHRSVSWYQQTPGQGLQFLFEYFSETQRNKGNFPGRFSGRQFSNSRSEMNVSTLELGDSALYLCASSLVGQGDGYTFGSGTRLTVV.

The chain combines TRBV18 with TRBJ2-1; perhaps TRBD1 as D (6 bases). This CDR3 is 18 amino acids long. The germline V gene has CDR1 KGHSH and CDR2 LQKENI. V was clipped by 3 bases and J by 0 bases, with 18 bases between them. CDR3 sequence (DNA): TGTGCCAGCTCACCGCCCACTTTTAGGGGGAGCTCCTACAATGAGCAGTTCTTC. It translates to CASSPPTFRGSSYNEQFF.

The DNA of the CDR3 is TGTGCCTCAGCATGGACAGGGGCCTACGAGCAGTACTTC. It codes for CASAWTGAYEQYF. The chain has TRBV6-5 and TRBJ2-7, with 9 positions matching TRBD1. Trimming took 11 bases from V and 2 from J; bases not matched to a gene: 7. The CDR3 extends over 13 amino acids. Germline values: CDR1 MNHEY, CDR2 SVGAGI.

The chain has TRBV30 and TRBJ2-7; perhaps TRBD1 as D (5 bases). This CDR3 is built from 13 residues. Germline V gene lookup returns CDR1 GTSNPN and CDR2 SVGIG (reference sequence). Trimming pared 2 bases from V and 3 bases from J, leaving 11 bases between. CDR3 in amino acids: CAWSLDTFYEQYF. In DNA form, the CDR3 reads TGTGCCTGGAGTTTGGACACCTTCTACGAGCAGTACTTC.

The CDR3 loop reads CASSLGTGTANYGYTF. For the CDR3, the DNA is TGTGCCAGCAGCTTAGGCACCGGGACAGCAAACTATGGCTACACCTTC. J is TRBJ1-2 and V is TRBV11-2, with 7 bases identical to TRBD1. J lost 2 bases, V lost 1 base, and 7 bases had no gene match. This CDR3 has 16 amino acids. CDR1 is SGHAT and CDR2 is FQNNGV in the germline V gene.

CDR3 sequence (DNA): TGTGCCAGCTCACCGTTACTAGCGGGGCGGGGAGAGACCCAGTACTTC. Its protein is CASSPLLAGRGETQYF. This rearrangement joins TRBV18 to TRBJ2-5; TRBD2 matches at 10 bases. The CDR3 has 16 residues. The V gene end was trimmed by 3 bases and the J gene end by 4 bases; junction bases not matched to a gene: 8. Looked up from germline, CDR1 is KGHSH and CDR2 is LQKENI.

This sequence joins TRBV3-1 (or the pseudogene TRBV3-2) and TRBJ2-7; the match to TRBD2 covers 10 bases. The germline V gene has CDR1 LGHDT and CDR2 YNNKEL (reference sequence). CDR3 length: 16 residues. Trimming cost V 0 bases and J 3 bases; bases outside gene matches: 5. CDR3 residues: CASSQDGLAGDYEQYF. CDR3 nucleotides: TGTGCCAGCAGCCAAGATGGGCTAGCGGGGGACTACGAGCAGTACTTC.

The DNA for the CDR3 is TGCGCCAGCAGCCAAGGGGGGGTTGGCTACACCTTC. As protein: CASSQGGVGYTF. This chain links TRBV4-1 with TRBJ1-2; tentative D call: TRBD1 (5 bases). This CDR3 has 12 residues. The V and J ends lost 1 base and 7 bases respectively, with 7 bases between them. CDR1 is MGHRA and CDR2 is YSYEKL in the germline V gene.

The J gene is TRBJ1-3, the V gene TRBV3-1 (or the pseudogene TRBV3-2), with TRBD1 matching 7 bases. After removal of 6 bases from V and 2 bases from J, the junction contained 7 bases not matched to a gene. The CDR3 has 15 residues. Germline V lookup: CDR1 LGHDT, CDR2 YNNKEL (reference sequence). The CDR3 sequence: CASSSDREPGNTIYF. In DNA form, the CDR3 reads TGTGCCAGCAGTTCAGACAGGGAACCTGGAAACACCATATATTTT.

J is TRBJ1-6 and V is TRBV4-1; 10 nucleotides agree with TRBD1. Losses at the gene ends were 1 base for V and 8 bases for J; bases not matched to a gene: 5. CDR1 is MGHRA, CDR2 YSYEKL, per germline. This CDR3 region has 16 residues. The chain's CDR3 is CASSQGPGQGYSPLHF. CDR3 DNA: TGCGCCAGCAGCCAAGGCCCGGGACAGGGGTATTCACCCCTCCACTTT.

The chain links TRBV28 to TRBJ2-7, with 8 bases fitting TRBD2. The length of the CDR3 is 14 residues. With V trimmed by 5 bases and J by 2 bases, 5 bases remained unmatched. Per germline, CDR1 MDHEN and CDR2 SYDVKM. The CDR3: CASSTSGGPYEQYF. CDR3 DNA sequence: TGTGCCAGCAGTACATCGGGGGGGCCCTACGAGCAGTACTTC.

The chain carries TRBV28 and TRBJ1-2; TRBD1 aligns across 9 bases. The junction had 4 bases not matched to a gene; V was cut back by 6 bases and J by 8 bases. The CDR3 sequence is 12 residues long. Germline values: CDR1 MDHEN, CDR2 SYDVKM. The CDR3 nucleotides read TGTGCCAGCAGGGGGGACAGGGAAGGCTACACCTTC. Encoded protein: CASRGDREGYTF.